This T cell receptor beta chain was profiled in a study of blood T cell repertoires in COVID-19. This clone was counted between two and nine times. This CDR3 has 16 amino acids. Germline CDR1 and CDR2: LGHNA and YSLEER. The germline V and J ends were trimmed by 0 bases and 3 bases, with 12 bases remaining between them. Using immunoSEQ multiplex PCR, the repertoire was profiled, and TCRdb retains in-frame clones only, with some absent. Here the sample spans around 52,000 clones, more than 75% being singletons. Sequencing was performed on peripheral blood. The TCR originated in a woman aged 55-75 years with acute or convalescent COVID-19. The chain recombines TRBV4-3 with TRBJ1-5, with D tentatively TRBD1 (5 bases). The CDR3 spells CASSQDGGAHNQPQHF. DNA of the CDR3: TGCGCCAGCAGCCAAGATGGAGGGGCGCACAATCAGCCCCAGCATTTT.